Following are 14 T cell receptor beta chains from one sample sequenced in a study of blood T cell repertoires in COVID-19 (dated by TCRdb to the early 2020s). Libraries were built with the immunoSEQ multiplex PCR assay. Here the immuneACCESS table is served through TCRdb, limited to in-frame sequences with V and J called. Missing clones are a known gap in these copies; in checked studies unresolved V genes cover under half, and the rest lacks a known reason. Present in this sample are some 230,000 clones, approximately 80% of which were seen just once. The ten most abundant clones make up approximately 1.2% of the sample. Material for sequencing was PBMCs or T cells enriched from blood (not recorded which). These receptor sequences come from a woman aged 40 to 50 with acute COVID-19.

This rearrangement joins TRBV5-1 to TRBJ2-1, with 11 bases matching TRBD2. Germline CDR1 reads SGHRS; CDR2 reads YFSETQ. This CDR3 is 17 amino acids long. With 5 bases clipped from V and 9 bases from J, the junction kept 16 bases outside the gene matches. The CDR3 region is CASSSTSGRNSVREQFF. The CDR3 DNA reads TGCGCCAGCAGTAGCACTAGCGGGAGAAACAGCGTTCGTGAGCAGTTCTTC.

This clone was detected only once. V gene TRBV30 combines with J gene TRBJ1-2, with TRBD1 as a possible D gene (5 bases). Deletions cut 4 bases from V and 4 bases from J, with 13 bases between. The CDR3 contains 13 residues. Germline values: CDR1 GTSNPN, CDR2 SVGIG (reference sequence). The CDR3 sequence: CAWKGPGIYGYTF. The CDR3 DNA follows: TGTGCCTGGAAGGGGCCAGGGATCTATGGCTACACCTTC.

This clone was picked up one time. The CDR3 protein is CASSQGLGNEKLFF. For the CDR3, the DNA is TGTGCCAGCTCACAGGGGTTGGGTAATGAAAAACTGTTTTTT. The rearrangement links TRBV18 to TRBJ1-4; possible D gene TRBD1, 5 bases. Per germline, CDR1 KGHSH and CDR2 LQKENI. Trimming shortened V by 4 bases and J by 4 bases, and 10 bases separated the two germline ends. The CDR3 loop spans 14 amino acids.

J is TRBJ1-2 and V is TRBV3-1 (or the pseudogene TRBV3-2); possible D gene TRBD1, 6 bases. Germline values: CDR1 LGHDT, CDR2 YNNKEL (reference sequence). The CDR3 extends over 13 amino acids. Trimming pared 8 bases from V and 2 bases from J, leaving 12 bases between. This CDR3 reads CASGGGGNYGYTF. Here the CDR3 DNA reads TGTGCCAGCGGGGGAGGGGGGAACTATGGCTACACCTTC.

The chain uses TRBV6-5 and TRBJ1-3, with unresolved D. Germline V gives CDR1 MNHEY, CDR2 SVGAGI. V lost 5 bases and J 0 bases, leaving 11 bases between the germline ends. CDR3 size: 15 residues. CDR3 nucleotide sequence: TGTGCCAGCAGTCTTAGCCGGTCCTCTGGAAACACCATATATTTT. Translation: CASSLSRSSGNTIYF.

In this sample, this clone turned up once. The chain links TRBV28 to TRBJ1-2; maybe TRBD1 (6 bases). V was cut by 2 bases and J by 5 bases, with 9 bases left in between. Per the germline V gene, CDR1 is MDHEN and CDR2 is SYDVKM. The CDR3 is 13 amino acids. CDR3 protein: CASSLNRAYGYTF. CDR3 DNA sequence: TGTGCCAGCAGTTTAAACAGGGCATATGGCTACACCTTC.

This chain uses TRBV6-6 with TRBJ2-1; 10 nucleotides line up with TRBD1. With 6 bases clipped from V and 3 bases from J, the junction kept 20 bases outside the gene matches. CDR3 size: 20 residues. Germline CDR1 MNHNY, CDR2 SVGAGI (reference sequence). This CDR3 reads CASSPTRFGAGTGVYNEQFF. DNA for the CDR3: TGTGCCAGCAGCCCCACGAGATTTGGGGCCGGGACAGGGGTCTACAATGAGCAGTTCTTC.

V and J are TRBV10-3 and TRBJ1-2, with 7 bases fitting TRBD1. This CDR3 contains 16 residues. With 6 bases clipped from V and 3 bases from J, the junction kept 13 bases outside the gene matches. Per the germline V gene, CDR1 is ENHRY and CDR2 is SYGVKD. CDR3 in amino acids: CAIRAGRGGEYYGYTF. CDR3 in DNA: TGTGCCATCAGGGCGGGGCGAGGGGGCGAGTACTATGGCTACACCTTC.

In this sample, this clone turned up once. This chain connects TRBV7-9 to TRBJ2-7; TRBD1 agrees at 8 bases. V lost 10 bases to trimming and J lost 3 bases; unmatched junction nucleotides: 5. The CDR3 is 12 residues long. Germline V lookup: CDR1 SEHNR, CDR2 FQNEAQ (reference sequence). CDR3 sequence (DNA): TGTGCCATCCGGACAGGGCACTACGAGCAGTACTTC. It yields the protein CAIRTGHYEQYF. Drawing the rest from reference TRBV7-9 and TRBJ2-7, the complete variable domain is DTGVSQNPRHKITKRGQNVTFRCDPISEHNRLYWYRQTLGQGPEFLTYFQNEAQLEKSRLLSDRFSAERPKGSFSTLEIQRTEQGDSAMYLCAIRTGHYEQYFGPGTRLTVT.

This clone was observed at least ten times. The J gene is TRBJ2-3, the V gene TRBV30, with D hard to call. Germline CDR1 and CDR2: GTSNPN and SVGIG (reference sequence). The V end was cut by 5 bases, the J end by 0 bases, with 6 bases between. This CDR3 spans 12 amino acids. The CDR3 DNA sequence: TGTGCCTGGTCCGTCAGCACAGATACGCAGTATTTT. Translation: CAWSVSTDTQYF.

This chain connects TRBV12-3 or TRBV12-4 to TRBJ1-1, with D maybe TRBD1 (5 bases). V was trimmed by 0 bases and J by 3 bases, leaving 5 bases between them. CDR3 length: 13 amino acids. CDR3 loop: CASSLAGDTEAFF. DNA for the CDR3: TGTGCCAGCAGTTTAGCAGGGGACACTGAAGCTTTCTTT.

The chain combines TRBV7-2 with TRBJ2-3; the match to TRBD2 covers 8 bases. The trim removed 5 bases at V and 10 bases at J, leaving 5 bases unmatched. The CDR3 loop spans 12 amino acids. Germline CDR1 and CDR2: SGHTA and FQGNSA. CDR3 sequence reads: CASSPGGLAQYF. In nucleotides, the CDR3 is TGTGCCAGCAGCCCGGGGGGACTAGCGCAGTATTTT.

CDR3 DNA sequence: TGTGCCAGCAGCTCCGGGAGGACCGCACGGGGCGAGCAGTTCTTC. Encoded protein: CASSSGRTARGEQFF. The V and J genes are TRBV5-6 and TRBJ2-1, with TRBD2 matching 7 bases. The J segment lost 10 bases and the V segment lost 3 bases, leaving 13 bases of the junction unmatched. The germline gives CDR1 SGHDT, CDR2 YYEEEE. This CDR3 is 15 amino acids long. Variable domain in full (rest from reference TRBV5-6 and TRBJ2-1): DAGVTQSPTHLIKTRGQQVTLRCSPKSGHDTVSWYQQALGQGPQFIFQYYEEEERQRGNFPDRFSGHQFPNYSSELNVNALLLGDSALYLCASSSGRTARGEQFFGPGTRLTVL.

The genes are TRBV6-5 and TRBJ1-1; TRBD1 aligns across 9 bases. There are 15 residues in the CDR3. The junction had 9 bases not matched to a gene; V was cut back by 5 bases and J by 5 bases. Per the germline V gene, CDR1 is MNHEY and CDR2 is SVGAGI. CDR3 DNA sequence: TGTGCCAGCAGTAAACCGGGACAGGGTATAACTGAAGCTTTCTTT. It yields the protein CASSKPGQGITEAFF.